This passage covers 21 T cell receptor beta chains from one sample sequenced in a study of identifying expanded T cells in peripheral blood. Profiling relied on immunoSEQ multiplex PCR, and the TCRdb table lists in-frame clones only, not all of them. The sample comprises 100,000 or so clones, approximately 90% of which are singletons, and 13% to 15% rests with the top ten. Sequencing used blood. The receptor set was obtained from a person aged 18 to 75 in good health.

As DNA, the CDR3 is TGCGCCAGCAGCCAAGCGGTATTGGGGCGGGAGCCCCAGCATTTT. This translates into CASSQAVLGREPQHF. The chain carries TRBV4-1 and TRBJ1-5, with D possibly TRBD1 on 5 matching bases. The V and J ends lost 1 base and 8 bases respectively, with 15 bases between them. The CDR3 consists of 15 residues. CDR1 is MGHRA and CDR2 is YSYEKL in the germline V gene.

This chain links TRBV11-2 with TRBJ2-1, with D perhaps TRBD1 (6 bases). V lost 3 bases to trimming and J lost 2 bases, with 14 bases between them. The V gene's germline CDR1 is SGHAT and CDR2 FQNNGV. CDR3 length equals 16 residues. The CDR3 region is CASSFRGRGAYNEQFF. The DNA of the CDR3 is TGTGCCAGCAGCTTCAGGGGTCGAGGGGCCTACAATGAGCAGTTCTTC.

The rearrangement links TRBV11-3 to TRBJ2-1; maybe TRBD2 (5 bases). V dropped 7 bases and J dropped 9 bases, with 19 bases sitting between them. The CDR3 covers 14 residues. Germline V CDR1 and CDR2: SGHNT, YENEEA. The CDR3 protein is CASTRSETRSEQFF. CDR3 coding DNA: TGTGCCAGCACCCGTAGCGAGACGCGCAGTGAGCAGTTCTTC.

The V and J genes are TRBV7-9 and TRBJ2-5; D is unclear. Per germline, CDR1 SEHNR and CDR2 FQNEAQ (reference sequence). V was pared by 6 bases and J by 0 bases, with 2 bases between. The length of the CDR3 is 11 residues. The CDR3: CASRNQETQYF. The CDR3 bases are TGTGCCAGCAGGAACCAAGAGACCCAGTACTTC.

V and J are TRBV7-9 and TRBJ1-1; no definite D call. The CDR3 spans 11 residues. The germline V and J ends were trimmed by 1 base and 8 bases, with 5 bases remaining between them. Germline V gene lookup returns CDR1 SEHNR and CDR2 FQNEAQ (reference sequence). Here the CDR3 reads CASSLVGEAFF. CDR3 DNA sequence: TGTGCCAGCAGCTTAGTCGGAGAAGCTTTCTTT.

The chain employs TRBV9 and TRBJ1-2; D possibly corresponds to TRBD1 (5 bases). V lost 6 bases and J lost 7, with 19 bases in between. Germline CDR1 and CDR2: SGDLS and YYNGEE. There are 14 residues in the CDR3. The CDR3 is CASTDAWGTSGYTF. CDR3 nucleotides: TGTGCCAGCACCGACGCATGGGGCACTTCTGGCTACACCTTC.

The rearrangement uses TRBV7-8 and TRBJ2-7; 7 bases fit TRBD1. Germline V gene lookup returns CDR1 SGHVS and CDR2 FQNEAQ. V lost 5 bases and J lost 7; bases outside the gene matches: 8. The CDR3 is 13 amino acids. CDR3 nucleotide sequence: TGTGCCAGCAGCCGAGGACAGGTGAGGGAGCAGTACTTC. Translation: CASSRGQVREQYF. The whole variable domain, remainder taken from reference TRBV7-8 and TRBJ2-7, is GAGVSQSPRYKVAKRGQDVALRCDPISGHVSLFWYQQALGQGPEFLTYFQNEAQLDKSGLPSDRFFAERPEGSVSTLKIQRTQQEDSAVYLCASSRGQVREQYFGPGTRLTVT.

This clone was counted only a few times. The chain carries TRBV19 and TRBJ1-4; D remains unclear. From germline, CDR1 is LNHDA and CDR2 SQIVND (reference sequence). This CDR3 is built from 14 residues. V lost 3 bases and J lost 1, with 6 bases in between. The CDR3 region is CASSIRGTNEKLFF. The CDR3 nucleotides read TGTGCCAGTAGTATTCGGGGAACTAATGAAAAACTGTTTTTT.

This clone was seen only once. The chain combines TRBV28 with TRBJ2-2; D not certain. This CDR3 has 14 amino acids. Germline CDR1 reads MDHEN; CDR2 reads SYDVKM. V shed 5 bases and J shed 1 base, with 8 bases lying between them. This CDR3 reads CASSQWGNTGELFF. DNA of the CDR3: TGTGCCAGCAGTCAGTGGGGGAACACCGGGGAGCTGTTTTTT.

This chain uses TRBV18 with TRBJ2-7, with 8 bases identical to TRBD2. The V and J ends lost 6 bases and 5 bases, in that order; junction bases with no gene match: 6. This CDR3 spans 13 amino acids. The V gene's germline CDR1 is KGHSH and CDR2 LQKENI. DNA of the CDR3: TGTGCCAGCTCGCCGGGACTAGGTGACGAGCAGTACTTC. Translating it yields CASSPGLGDEQYF.

This clone occurred once. The chain carries TRBV4-3 and TRBJ2-2, with TRBD2 matching over 7 bases. The CDR3 runs 17 residues. The junction had 11 bases not matched to a gene; V was cut back by 0 bases and J by 7 bases. Germline loops: CDR1 LGHNA, CDR2 YSLEER. CDR3 in amino acids: CASSQDIGAGRGGELFF. CDR3 in DNA: TGCGCCAGCAGCCAAGATATCGGAGCGGGGCGGGGCGGGGAGCTGTTTTTT.

The rearrangement links TRBV2 to TRBJ1-2, with a possible D match to TRBD1 (5 bases). V was trimmed by 2 bases and J by 5 bases, leaving 9 bases between them. The CDR3 covers 13 residues. Germline V CDR1 and CDR2: SNHLY, FYNNEI. The CDR3 DNA follows: TGTGCCAGCAGTGAAATGAGGGGATATGGCTACACCTTC. Its translation: CASSEMRGYGYTF. The variable domain in full, with the rest retrieved from reference TRBV2 and TRBJ1-2, is EPEVTQTPSHQVTQMGQEVILRCVPISNHLYFYWYRQILGQKVEFLVSFYNNEISEKSEIFDDQFSVERPDGSNFTLKIRSTKLEDSAMYFCASSEMRGYGYTFGSGTRLTVV.

This clone was counted only a few times. The rearrangement links TRBV7-9 to TRBJ1-5, with 7 nucleotides matching TRBD1. The V and J ends lost 5 bases and 7 bases, in that order; junction bases with no gene match: 5. The CDR3 has 13 residues. Germline CDR1 reads SEHNR; CDR2 reads FQNEAQ (reference sequence). DNA for the CDR3: TGTGCCAGCAGCCCGACAGGGTTCCAGCCCCAGCATTTT. Amino acid sequence: CASSPTGFQPQHF.

This chain uses TRBV21-1 with TRBJ2-7; TRBD2 is the table's D call, not checked against the DNA. TRBV21-1 is a pseudogene. The CDR3 is made up of 19 amino acids. The CDR3: CASSKVAGLAGGKYYEQYF. The CDR3 coding sequence is TGTGCCAGCAGCAAAGTGGCGGGACTAGCGGGAGGGAAATACTACGAGCAGTACTTC.

The chain links TRBV4-1 to TRBJ2-5, with 10 positions matching TRBD2. The CDR3 is 15 amino acids. V dropped 2 bases and J dropped 5; count of bases not matched to a gene: 5. Germline V gene data show CDR1 as MGHRA and CDR2 as YSYEKL. The CDR3 DNA sequence: TGCGCCAGCAGCCAACGAAAAGCGGGGGGGGAGACCCAGTACTTC. This translates into CASSQRKAGGETQYF.

The rearrangement uses TRBV29-1 and TRBJ2-5; TRBD2 agrees at 7 bases. After removal of 7 bases from V and 5 bases from J, the junction contained 4 bases not matched to a gene. This CDR3 comprises 11 residues. Germline CDR1 SQVTM, CDR2 ANQGSEA. The CDR3 sequence: CSGGGGETQYF. The CDR3 DNA reads TGCAGCGGCGGGGGAGGGGAGACCCAGTACTTC.

The chain recombines TRBV27 with TRBJ2-1, with TRBD2 matching over 11 bases. Germline CDR1 and CDR2: MNHEY and SMNVEV (reference sequence). V lost 4 bases to trimming and J lost 6 bases; unmatched junction nucleotides: 8. CDR3 size: 16 residues. The CDR3 DNA follows: TGTGCCAGCAGTTCAATAGCGGGAGGGCAAGGCAATGAGCAGTTCTTC. It encodes CASSSIAGGQGNEQFF.

The rearrangement uses TRBV11-2 and TRBJ2-5; 10 positions match TRBD2. The CDR3 consists of 17 residues. V shed 5 bases and J 5 bases; nucleotides not matched to a gene: 14. The germline V gene encodes CDR1 SGHAT and CDR2 FQNNGV. CDR3 DNA: TGTGCCAGCAGCCCGGGGCGGACTAGCGGTGGAATTGAGACCCAGTACTTC. This sequence encodes CASSPGRTSGGIETQYF.

The CDR3 nucleotides are TGTGCCGCGCGGGGGGAGGGTCGGTATGGCTACACCTTC. This codes for CAARGEGRYGYTF. The V and J genes are TRBV19 and TRBJ1-2, with a possible D match to TRBD1 (5 bases). This CDR3 has 13 amino acids. V was cut by 11 bases and J by 5 bases, with 18 bases left in between. Germline values: CDR1 LNHDA, CDR2 SQIVND (reference sequence).

The chain recombines TRBV27 with TRBJ1-6; no clear D gene. CDR1 MNHEY and CDR2 SMNVEV come from the germline V gene (reference sequence). With 4 bases removed from V and 5 bases from J, the gap between germline ends came to 9 bases. This CDR3 is 14 amino acids long. As DNA, the CDR3 is TGTGCCAGCAGTTCCCGACTAGATAATTCACCCCTCCACTTT. Protein: CASSSRLDNSPLHF.

This chain uses TRBV5-1 with TRBJ1-2; tentatively, D is TRBD1 (5 bases). Germline V CDR1 and CDR2: SGHRS, YFSETQ. Trimming took 0 bases from V and 4 from J, leaving 13 bases between them. The CDR3 is 15 residues long. The CDR3 region has the DNA TGCGCCAGCAGCTTGGCCTTAGGGGACTCCTATGGCTACACCTTC. This codes for CASSLALGDSYGYTF.